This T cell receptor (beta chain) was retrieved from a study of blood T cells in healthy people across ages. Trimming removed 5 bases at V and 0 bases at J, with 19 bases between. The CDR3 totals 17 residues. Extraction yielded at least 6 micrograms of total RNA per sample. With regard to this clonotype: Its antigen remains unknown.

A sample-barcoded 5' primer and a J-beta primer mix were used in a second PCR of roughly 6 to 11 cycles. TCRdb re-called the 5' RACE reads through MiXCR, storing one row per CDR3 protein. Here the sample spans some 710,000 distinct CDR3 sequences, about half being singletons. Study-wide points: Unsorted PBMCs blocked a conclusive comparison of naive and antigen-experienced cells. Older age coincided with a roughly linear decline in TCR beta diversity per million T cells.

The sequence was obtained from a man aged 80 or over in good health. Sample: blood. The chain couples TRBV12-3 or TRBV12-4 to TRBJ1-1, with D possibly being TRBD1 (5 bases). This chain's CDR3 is CASSKQPRQSMNTEAFF. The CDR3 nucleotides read TGTGCCAGCAGTAAACAACCTAGACAGTCCATGAACACTGAAGCTTTCTTT.